These T cell receptor beta chains were read from a single sample in a study of blood T cell repertoires in COVID-19. Clones were sequenced by immunoSEQ multiplex PCR, and TCRdb holds only the in-frame ones, with some missing. The top ten hold roughly 2% of the sample, which has about 400,000 clones, nearly 90% seen once. Sequencing was performed on PBMCs or T cells enriched from blood (not recorded which). These receptors originate from a woman aged 40 to 55 with acute COVID-19. CDR3s include the opening cysteine and the closing phenylalanine or tryptophan. Fields, in order: J gene, V gene, D gene, clone size, CDR3 DNA, CDR3 protein. A D gene is named only where the DNA matches it firmly. Clone sizes are given selectively: once, few, many, or a class where the clone is expanded.

j_call: TRBJ1-6; v_call: TRBV4-1; d_call: .; clone_size: few; cdr3_nt: TGCGCCAGCAGCCAAGATCGGGTTAAGGTCCTCCACTTT; cdr3_aa: CASSQDRVKVLHF
j_call: TRBJ2-3; v_call: TRBV2; d_call: TRBD1; clone_size: .; cdr3_nt: TGTGCCACCCCGGGACAGATCGCAGATACGCAGTATTTT; cdr3_aa: CATPGQIADTQYF
j_call: TRBJ2-5; v_call: TRBV11-2; d_call: .; clone_size: .; cdr3_nt: TGTGCCAGCAGCTCCCTAGAGACCCAGTACTTC; cdr3_aa: CASSSLETQYF
j_call: TRBJ1-2; v_call: TRBV27; d_call: .; clone_size: .; cdr3_nt: TGTGCCACCCTTAAAATACAGGGCGGCTATGGCTACACCTTC; cdr3_aa: CATLKIQGGYGYTF
j_call: TRBJ1-5; v_call: TRBV2; d_call: .; clone_size: .; cdr3_nt: TGTGCCAGCACTGGGGCGGGAAGCAATCAGCCCCAGCATTTT; cdr3_aa: CASTGAGSNQPQHF
j_call: TRBJ2-2; v_call: TRBV19; d_call: .; clone_size: .; cdr3_nt: TGTGCCAGTTCCATGCGCACCGGGGAGCTGTTTTTT; cdr3_aa: CASSMRTGELFF
j_call: TRBJ2-1; v_call: TRBV18; d_call: TRBD2; clone_size: .; cdr3_nt: TGTGCCAGCTCACGTCAGGGACTAGCGGGGGGGCTTCGATTTAATGAGCAGTTCTTC; cdr3_aa: CASSRQGLAGGLRFNEQFF
j_call: TRBJ2-1; v_call: TRBV5-4; d_call: TRBD1; clone_size: .; cdr3_nt: TGTGCCAGCAGTCAAACACAAGACAGGGGGCCCAATGAGCAGTTCTTC; cdr3_aa: CASSQTQDRGPNEQFF
j_call: TRBJ2-7; v_call: TRBV14; d_call: .; clone_size: .; cdr3_nt: TGTGCCAGCAGCCAAGCGTATGACGAGCAGTACTTC; cdr3_aa: CASSQAYDEQYF
j_call: TRBJ2-7; v_call: TRBV11-2; d_call: TRBD2; clone_size: .; cdr3_nt: TGTGCCAGCAGCTTAGATGCGGGGGGGCCGGGCTCCTACGAGCAGTACTTC; cdr3_aa: CASSLDAGGPGSYEQYF
j_call: TRBJ1-2; v_call: TRBV29-1; d_call: TRBD1; clone_size: .; cdr3_nt: TGCAGCGTTTACGGAGGGGGCGCTTGGGGCTACACCTTC; cdr3_aa: CSVYGGGAWGYTF
j_call: TRBJ2-5; v_call: TRBV2; d_call: .; clone_size: .; cdr3_nt: TGTGCCAGCAGGACCCCGGGGACCCAGTACTTC; cdr3_aa: CASRTPGTQYF
j_call: TRBJ2-4; v_call: TRBV19; d_call: TRBD2; clone_size: .; cdr3_nt: TGTGCCAGTAGTGGGACTAGCGGTCCTGGCATTCAGTACTTC; cdr3_aa: CASSGTSGPGIQYF
j_call: TRBJ2-1; v_call: TRBV5-1; d_call: .; clone_size: .; cdr3_nt: TGCGCCAGCAGCTTGGTACAGGGTGCCTACAATGAGCAGTTCTTC; cdr3_aa: CASSLVQGAYNEQFF
j_call: TRBJ1-1; v_call: TRBV5-1; d_call: TRBD1; clone_size: .; cdr3_nt: TGCGCCAGCAGCTTGTCCAGGGGGCAAACTGAAGCTTTCTTT; cdr3_aa: CASSLSRGQTEAFF
j_call: TRBJ1-3; v_call: TRBV29-1; d_call: .; clone_size: .; cdr3_nt: TGCAGCGTGGCAGGGACTGGAAACACCATATATTTT; cdr3_aa: CSVAGTGNTIYF
j_call: TRBJ1-3; v_call: TRBV5-4; d_call: .; clone_size: .; cdr3_nt: TGTGCCAGCAGCCCCCGACAGGAGGGAAACACCATATATTTT; cdr3_aa: CASSPRQEGNTIYF
j_call: TRBJ1-1; v_call: TRBV6-5; d_call: .; clone_size: .; cdr3_nt: TGTGCCAGCAGTAGGGGAGGGAACACTGAAGCTTTCTTT; cdr3_aa: CASSRGGNTEAFF
j_call: TRBJ1-3; v_call: TRBV3-1/TRBV3-2; d_call: .; clone_size: .; cdr3_nt: TGTGCCAGCAGCCAAAATCCGACATTCTCTGGAAACACCATATATTTT; cdr3_aa: CASSQNPTFSGNTIYF
j_call: TRBJ1-5; v_call: TRBV6-2/TRBV6-3; d_call: .; clone_size: few; cdr3_nt: TGTGCCAGCAGTTATCGGGGTAATCAGCCCCAGCATTTT; cdr3_aa: CASSYRGNQPQHF
j_call: TRBJ1-4; v_call: TRBV30; d_call: TRBD1; clone_size: .; cdr3_nt: TGTGCCTGGAGTGAAACAGGGGGCATTGAAAAACTGTTTTTT; cdr3_aa: CAWSETGGIEKLFF
j_call: TRBJ2-5; v_call: TRBV9; d_call: TRBD2; clone_size: once; cdr3_nt: TGTGCCAGCGGGGTCGGCGGGGGGTTAGGAGAGACCCAGTACTTC; cdr3_aa: CASGVGGGLGETQYF
j_call: TRBJ1-5; v_call: TRBV5-3; d_call: .; clone_size: .; cdr3_nt: TGTGCCAGAAGCTTGGATAGGCAGGGAACTCAGCCCCAGCATTTT; cdr3_aa: CARSLDRQGTQPQHF
j_call: TRBJ2-1; v_call: TRBV6-2/TRBV6-3; d_call: .; clone_size: once; cdr3_nt: TGTGCCAGCAGTTACTCCTTCCCCGGGCAGGGCAATGAGCAGTTCTTC; cdr3_aa: CASSYSFPGQGNEQFF
j_call: TRBJ1-2; v_call: TRBV24-1; d_call: TRBD1; clone_size: .; cdr3_nt: TGTGCCACCAGTGATTCACAGGGGGGCGACTATGGCTACACCTTC; cdr3_aa: CATSDSQGGDYGYTF
j_call: TRBJ2-1; v_call: TRBV7-7; d_call: .; clone_size: .; cdr3_nt: TGTGCCAGCAGCTTAGCGTCAGGGAAGGGGTACAATGAGCAGTTCTTC; cdr3_aa: CASSLASGKGYNEQFF
j_call: TRBJ1-4; v_call: TRBV30; d_call: .; clone_size: .; cdr3_nt: TGTGCCTGGAGTCTTAGGGGGGGGTCTGAAAAACTGTTTTTT; cdr3_aa: CAWSLRGGSEKLFF
j_call: TRBJ2-7; v_call: TRBV3-1/TRBV3-2; d_call: TRBD2; clone_size: .; cdr3_nt: TGTGCCAGCAGCCAAGATTGGCTAGCGGGGGGCCACGAGCAGTACTTC; cdr3_aa: CASSQDWLAGGHEQYF
j_call: TRBJ2-3; v_call: TRBV2; d_call: .; clone_size: .; cdr3_nt: TGTGCCAGCAGTGCGAGCGCCAAAAAGACAGATACGCAGTATTTT; cdr3_aa: CASSASAKKTDTQYF
j_call: TRBJ1-1; v_call: TRBV6-2/TRBV6-3; d_call: .; clone_size: .; cdr3_nt: TGTGCCAGCAGTTACCAGGGGTTGAACACTGAAGCTTTCTTT; cdr3_aa: CASSYQGLNTEAFF
j_call: TRBJ2-3; v_call: TRBV5-8; d_call: TRBD1; clone_size: .; cdr3_nt: TGTGCCAGCAGCCAAGGACAGGGTGAGGCAGATACGCAGTATTTT; cdr3_aa: CASSQGQGEADTQYF
j_call: TRBJ2-7; v_call: TRBV6-5; d_call: TRBD1; clone_size: few; cdr3_nt: TGTGCCAGCAGTTACCGGGACAGCTCCTACGAGCAGTACTTC; cdr3_aa: CASSYRDSSYEQYF
j_call: TRBJ1-6; v_call: TRBV27; d_call: .; clone_size: .; cdr3_nt: TGTGCCAGCAGTCCATCCGGGGGGCGCGATTCACCCCTCCACTTT; cdr3_aa: CASSPSGGRDSPLHF
j_call: TRBJ1-2; v_call: TRBV11-2; d_call: .; clone_size: few; cdr3_nt: TGTGCCAGCAGCCCATCCACAGGGAGTTATGGCTACACCTTC; cdr3_aa: CASSPSTGSYGYTF
j_call: TRBJ2-3; v_call: TRBV2; d_call: TRBD2; clone_size: once; cdr3_nt: TGTGCCAGCAGGTATAGCGGGGGGCAGTATTTT; cdr3_aa: CASRYSGGQYF
j_call: TRBJ2-7; v_call: TRBV2; d_call: .; clone_size: .; cdr3_nt: TGTGCCAGCAGGGGATACCGGGGGACCGAGCAGTACTTC; cdr3_aa: CASRGYRGTEQYF
j_call: TRBJ2-7; v_call: TRBV5-1; d_call: TRBD1; clone_size: .; cdr3_nt: TGCGCCAGCAGCCCGACCGGGACAGGCCTTTACGAGCAGTACTTC; cdr3_aa: CASSPTGTGLYEQYF
j_call: TRBJ2-7; v_call: TRBV19; d_call: TRBD1; clone_size: .; cdr3_nt: TGTGCCAGTAGTATAGATGAGGGGGCTTCCACCCACCTCTTCTACGAGCAGTACTTC; cdr3_aa: CASSIDEGASTHLFYEQYF
j_call: TRBJ1-3; v_call: TRBV7-9; d_call: .; clone_size: .; cdr3_nt: TGTGCCAGCACCTTCGGGTCTCCAGTTGGAAACACCATATATTTT; cdr3_aa: CASTFGSPVGNTIYF
j_call: TRBJ2-1; v_call: TRBV20-1; d_call: TRBD2; clone_size: .; cdr3_nt: TGCAGTGCTAGTCAACGGACTAGTAGTCTCGATGAGCAGTTCTTC; cdr3_aa: CSASQRTSSLDEQFF
j_call: TRBJ2-7; v_call: TRBV5-1; d_call: TRBD1; clone_size: .; cdr3_nt: TGCGCCAGCAGCTTGATGGGCAGGGGGACCGAATTCTCCTACGAGCAGTACTTC; cdr3_aa: CASSLMGRGTEFSYEQYF